The 7 T cell receptor beta chains below come from one sample, sequenced in a study of blood T cell repertoires in COVID-19. The data were produced by immunoSEQ multiplex PCR, yet TCRdb's version contains in-frame clones alone and is incomplete. Among a few hundred thousand clones listed, about 88% were seen once. The sample was peripheral blood. These receptors all come from a human donor in a cohort sampled during active COVID-19.

The rearrangement uses TRBV6-2 or TRBV6-3 and TRBJ1-2; 7 bases fit TRBD1. J gave up 6 bases and V 6 bases, and 19 bases lay outside the gene matches. The CDR3 extends over 17 amino acids. Germline V gene sequence: CDR1 MNHEY, CDR2 SVGEGT. CDR3 nucleotides: TGTGCCAGCAGCCCTGGGTACCTCCTCGACAGGGTTCATGGCTACACCTTC. This translates into CASSPGYLLDRVHGYTF.

The chain has TRBV5-1 and TRBJ2-2; TRBD2 is a possible D gene (5 bases). The CDR3 is 15 amino acids. CDR1 SGHRS and CDR2 YFSETQ come from the germline V gene. Trimming removed 4 bases from V and 4 bases from J, with 14 bases in between. The CDR3, as DNA: TGCGCCAGCAGCCCGTGGAGGATCAGCACCGGGGAGCTGTTTTTT. The encoded protein is CASSPWRISTGELFF.

There are a few counts of this clone. In DNA form, the CDR3 reads TGTGCCATCACCGCATATGGAGGCTCCTACAATGAGCAGTTCTTC. Translated: CAITAYGGSYNEQFF. The chain has TRBV10-3 and TRBJ2-1; D is perhaps TRBD2 (5 bases). Germline CDR1 is ENHRY and CDR2 is SYGVKD. The CDR3 extends over 15 amino acids. Trimming pared 7 bases from V and 0 bases from J, leaving 13 bases between.

The chain combines TRBV30 with TRBJ2-2; 7 bases match TRBD1. Germline assignment: CDR1 GTSNPN and CDR2 SVGIG (reference sequence). The junction had 11 bases not matched to a gene; V was cut back by 3 bases and J by 7 bases. CDR3 length: 15 residues. CDR3 in DNA: TGTGCCTGGAGATATACCGAGACAGGGATCGGGGAGCTGTTTTTT. Translation gives CAWRYTETGIGELFF.

The chain carries TRBV5-4 and TRBJ2-7; 7 bases are shared with TRBD1. Looked up from germline, CDR1 is SGHNT and CDR2 is YYREEE (reference sequence). J lost 3 bases, V lost 0 bases, and 3 bases had no gene match. CDR3 size: 14 residues. CDR3 loop: CASSLGDSIYEQYF. The CDR3 nucleotides read TGTGCCAGCAGCTTGGGGGACAGTATCTACGAGCAGTACTTC.

The CDR3 DNA reads as TGTGCCAGCAGTGAAGATGGCAACCTCCGCTCTGGAAACACCATATATTTT. Its translation: CASSEDGNLRSGNTIYF. The V gene is TRBV2, the J gene TRBJ1-3; D is unresolved. Trimming cost V 1 base and J 0 bases, with 13 bases left between them. This CDR3 comprises 17 residues. Germline lookup yields CDR1 SNHLY and CDR2 FYNNEI.

The chain uses TRBV12-5 and TRBJ2-1; TRBD1 might be the D (5 bases). V shed 5 bases and J shed 7 bases, with 15 bases lying between them. Germline CDR1 reads LGHNT; CDR2 reads FRNRAP. This CDR3 contains 14 residues. CDR3 nucleotides: TGTGCTAGTGGTAATCAGGGTGTAAGTAATGAGCAGTTCTTC. This translates into CASGNQGVSNEQFF.